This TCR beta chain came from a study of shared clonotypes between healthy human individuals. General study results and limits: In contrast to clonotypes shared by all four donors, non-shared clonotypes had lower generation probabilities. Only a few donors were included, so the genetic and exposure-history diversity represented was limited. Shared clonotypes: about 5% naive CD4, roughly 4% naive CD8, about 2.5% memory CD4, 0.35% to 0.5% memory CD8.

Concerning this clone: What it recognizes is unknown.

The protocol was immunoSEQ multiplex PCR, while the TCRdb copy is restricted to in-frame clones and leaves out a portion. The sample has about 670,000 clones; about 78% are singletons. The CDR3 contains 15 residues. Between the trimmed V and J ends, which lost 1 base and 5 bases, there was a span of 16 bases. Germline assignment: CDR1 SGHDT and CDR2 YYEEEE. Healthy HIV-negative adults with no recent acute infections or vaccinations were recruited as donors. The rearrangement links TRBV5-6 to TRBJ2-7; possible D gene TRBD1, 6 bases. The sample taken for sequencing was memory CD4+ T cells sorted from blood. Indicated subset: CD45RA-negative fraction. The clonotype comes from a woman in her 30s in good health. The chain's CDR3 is CASSLPDRSSNEQYF. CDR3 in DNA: TGTGCCAGCAGCTTGCCGGACAGAAGCTCTAACGAGCAGTACTTC.